Listed below are T cell receptor beta chains from one sample, sequenced in a study of blood T cell repertoires in COVID-19. The data were produced by immunoSEQ multiplex PCR, yet TCRdb's version contains in-frame clones alone and is incomplete. The data contain about 130,000 clones, 86% of them singletons. Material for sequencing was peripheral blood. Receptors were obtained from a woman between 70 and 85 years old with COVID-19, enrolled during active disease. The CDR3 runs from the conserved cysteine through the conserved F or W. A D gene is named only where the DNA matches it firmly. The listing skips clone size in some rows; elsewhere it reads once, few, many or a size class.

TRBD2	NA	TRBV28	TRBJ2-5	CASSDSGGETQYF	TGTGCCAGCAGTGATAGCGGGGGCGAGACCCAGTACTTC
NA	once	TRBV28	TRBJ2-7	CASSLATVSYEQYF	TGTGCCAGCAGTTTGGCGACTGTCTCCTACGAGCAGTACTTC
NA	NA	TRBV28	TRBJ1-1	CASSLPRGAGNTEAFF	TGTGCCAGCAGTTTACCCCGGGGGGCTGGGAACACTGAAGCTTTCTTT
TRBD2	NA	TRBV15	TRBJ2-1	CATSRDGGTSGSYYNEQFF	TGTGCCACCAGCAGAGATGGAGGGACTAGCGGGAGTTACTACAATGAGCAGTTCTTC
TRBD2	NA	TRBV7-2	TRBJ2-1	CASSLGFGGLTYNEQFF	TGTGCCAGCAGCTTAGGGTTCGGGGGGTTAACCTACAATGAGCAGTTCTTC
TRBD2	NA	TRBV4-2	TRBJ2-5	CASSLGLADNQETQYF	TGTGCCAGCAGCCTGGGACTAGCGGACAACCAAGAGACCCAGTACTTC
NA	NA	TRBV6-1	TRBJ2-1	CASSESLNNEQFF	TGTGCCAGCAGTGAAAGCCTAAACAATGAGCAGTTCTTC
TRBD1	once	TRBV7-8	TRBJ1-5	CASSSDRDNQPQHF	TGTGCCAGCAGCTCGGACAGGGACAATCAGCCCCAGCATTTT
NA	NA	TRBV6-5	TRBJ1-1	CASSYSRGNTEAFF	TGTGCCAGCAGTTACTCAAGGGGGAACACTGAAGCTTTCTTT
NA	once	TRBV7-7	TRBJ2-5	CASSSDRSEKTQYF	TGTGCTAGCAGCTCGGACAGATCCGAAAAGACCCAGTACTTC
TRBD2	once	TRBV24-1	TRBJ2-5	CATSDPGTSGGPLQETQYF	TGTGCCACCAGTGACCCCGGGACTAGCGGGGGCCCTTTACAAGAGACCCAGTACTTC
NA	NA	TRBV5-6	TRBJ2-3	CASSLVGQSTDTQYF	TGTGCCAGCAGCTTGGTAGGACAGAGCACAGATACGCAGTATTTT
NA	NA	TRBV7-9	TRBJ1-1	CASTANTEAFF	TGTGCCAGCACAGCGAACACTGAAGCTTTCTTT
TRBD1	NA	TRBV9	TRBJ2-7	CASSPGTGYLGEQYF	TGTGCCAGCAGCCCGGGGACAGGCTACCTCGGCGAGCAGTACTTC